The 15 T cell receptor beta chains listed next were all sequenced from one sample in a study of beta chain features in type 1 diabetes. Reverse transcribing all isolated RNA meant expressed TCRB transcripts were sequenced. Sequencing used immunoSEQ multiplex PCR; TCRdb keeps in-frame clones, though not all of them. The sample carries under 450,000 clones, approximately 13% recorded once. Specimen: naive CD4+ T cells from blood. The source of these receptors is a man aged 30-40 years in good health.

The V gene is TRBV5-1, the J gene TRBJ2-7, with 11 bases that match TRBD1. Unmatched junction bases numbered 16, after V lost 5 bases and J lost 6 bases. Germline V gives CDR1 SGHRS, CDR2 YFSETQ. The CDR3 length is 17 residues. The CDR3 loop is CASSPGVSLDRGREQYF. Here the CDR3 DNA reads TGCGCCAGCAGTCCGGGTGTCTCCCTGGACAGGGGGCGCGAGCAGTACTTC.

The CDR3 sequence: CASSQTDRGNGYTF. CDR3 DNA: TGTGCCAGCAGCCAAACCGACAGGGGGAATGGCTACACCTTC. This chain connects TRBV7-3 to TRBJ1-2; 9 nucleotides agree with TRBD1. This CDR3 has 14 amino acids. The germline V gene has CDR1 SGHTA and CDR2 FQGTGA. The V segment lost 5 bases and the J segment 6 bases; nucleotides outside the gene matches: 7.

Note on this clone: This may be a read error: a much more frequent sequence differs by one nucleotide. The genes are TRBV7-4 and TRBJ1-1, with 9 bases fitting TRBD1. CDR1 and CDR2 (germline): SGHVT, SQSDAQ. The CDR3 has 12 residues. The V segment lost 11 bases and the J segment 1 base; nucleotides outside the gene matches: 2. The CDR3 DNA reads TGTGCCGGGGGACAGGGGAACACTGAAGCTTTCTTT. This codes for CAGGQGNTEAFF.

J is TRBJ2-6 and V is TRBV18; no reliable D call. The CDR3 contains 18 residues. With 0 bases removed from V and 0 bases from J, the gap between germline ends came to 12 bases. The germline V gene has CDR1 KGHSH and CDR2 LQKENI. The CDR3 coding sequence is TGTGCCAGCTCACCACCTATAGGATTAGGCTCTGGGGCCAACGTCCTGACTTTC. It translates to CASSPPIGLGSGANVLTF.

The chain uses TRBV25-1 and TRBJ2-1; 9 positions match TRBD2. The CDR3 covers 16 residues. Germline trimming cut 1 base from V and 3 bases from J; bases unmatched to any gene: 4. The germline V gene encodes CDR1 MGHDK and CDR2 SYGVNS. The CDR3 DNA is TGTGCCAGCAGTGAATCGGCGGGAGGGTTCTACAATGAGCAGTTCTTC. Its protein product is CASSESAGGFYNEQFF.

V and J are TRBV14 and TRBJ2-7; 8 bases align to TRBD1. V lost 1 base and J lost 4; bases outside the gene matches: 3. CDR3 size: 14 residues. Germline V gene data show CDR1 as SGHDN and CDR2 as FVKESK. The CDR3 here is CASSQGTGTYEQYV. The DNA of the CDR3 is TGTGCCAGCAGCCAAGGGACAGGGACTTACGAGCAGTACGTC.

The genes are TRBV4-2 and TRBJ1-2, with D hard to call. The CDR3 runs to 15 residues. V lost 4 bases, J lost 6 bases, and 18 bases lay in between. CDR1 LGHNA and CDR2 YNFKEQ come from the germline V gene. The CDR3 reads CASSLIHDTKNGYTF. CDR3 nucleotides: TGTGCCAGCAGCCTCATCCACGATACCAAGAATGGCTACACCTTC.

This clone came up a few times. CDR3: CASSLGLLNTEAFF. DNA for the CDR3: TGTGCCAGCAGCTTAGGACTGCTGAACACTGAAGCTTTCTTT. The chain recombines TRBV7-9 with TRBJ1-1; D remains ambiguous. CDR1 SEHNR and CDR2 FQNEAQ come from the germline V gene (reference sequence). V gave up 1 base and J gave up 0 bases, with 6 bases separating them. This CDR3 is built from 14 residues.

This clone appeared a few times. CDR3 amino acids: CASSPLGLAVGQETQYF. CDR3 nucleotides: TGTGCCAGCAGCCCCTTGGGACTAGCGGTTGGCCAAGAGACCCAGTACTTC. The gene calls are TRBV4-2 and TRBJ2-5; 11 bases agree with TRBD2. The CDR3 runs 17 residues. Germline lookup yields CDR1 LGHNA and CDR2 YNFKEQ. V was pared by 4 bases and J by 1 base, with 8 bases of the junction left unmatched.

The CDR3 sequence is CASLTPTEAFF. The CDR3 region has the DNA TGTGCCAGCTTAACCCCCACTGAAGCTTTCTTT. The chain couples TRBV28 to TRBJ1-1; D not certain. CDR1 is MDHEN and CDR2 is SYDVKM in the germline V gene. The CDR3 has 11 residues. V was clipped by 8 bases and J by 4 bases, with 8 bases between them.

This clone was observed a few times. V usage is TRBV18 and J usage is TRBJ2-7, with D hard to call. Germline-derived CDR1 and CDR2 are KGHSH and LQKENI. This CDR3 is 13 amino acids long. V lost 4 bases and J lost 4, with 11 bases in between. The CDR3 DNA is TGTGCCAGCTCACGAACAGCCACGTACGAGCAGTACGTC. Translated, it gives CASSRTATYEQYV.

This clone was found a few times. The V call is TRBV21-1, the J call TRBJ2-7; the table calls TRBD1, which could not be checked here. TRBV21-1 is a recognized pseudogene. The CDR3 contains 15 residues. CDR3 in amino acids: CASSKGQGLVDEQYV. The CDR3 DNA follows: TGTGCCAGCAGCAAAGGACAGGGTTTGGTGGACGAGCAGTACGTC.

The V and J genes are TRBV6-5 and TRBJ1-2; D uncertain. V lost 0 bases and J lost 7, with 9 bases in between. Germline V gene data show CDR1 as MNHEY and CDR2 as SVGAGI. CDR3 size: 13 residues. The chain's CDR3 is CASSYSINGGYTF. DNA of the CDR3: TGTGCCAGCAGTTACTCGATCAACGGTGGCTACACCTTC.

V and J are TRBV20-1 and TRBJ2-1; D gene ambiguous. CDR1 DFQATT and CDR2 SNEGSKA come from the germline V gene (reference sequence). The V end lost 4 bases, the J end lost 9 bases, and 7 bases lay between the germline ends. The CDR3 has 10 residues. This CDR3 reads CSAMGLEQFF. DNA of the CDR3: TGCAGTGCTATGGGTCTTGAGCAGTTCTTC.

This chain links TRBV7-2 with TRBJ2-3; TRBD2 matches 8 bases. CDR1 and CDR2 (germline): SGHTA, FQGNSA. V gave up 1 base and J gave up 1 base; unmatched junction bases: 7. The CDR3 is made up of 17 amino acids. The CDR3 loop is CASSLVWRGAGTDTQYF. In DNA, the CDR3 is TGTGCCAGCAGCTTAGTCTGGCGGGGGGCGGGCACAGATACGCAGTATTTT.